Following are 8 T cell receptor beta chains from one sample sequenced in a study of blood T cell repertoires in COVID-19. The repertoire was sequenced with immunoSEQ multiplex PCR; TCRdb's copy has only in-frame clones and lacks some. Of fewer than 150,000 clones in the sample, roughly 84% were seen once. The specimen was peripheral blood. These TCRs come from a woman under 40 who had recovered from COVID-19.

This clone was detected a few times. The chain joins TRBV12-5 to TRBJ2-7; 8 bases map to TRBD2. V was pared by 7 bases and J by 4 bases, with 12 bases of the junction left unmatched. CDR1 and CDR2 (germline): LGHNT, FRNRAP. CDR3 size: 15 residues. The CDR3 DNA sequence: TGTGCTAGTGTCCCGAGCGGGAGTAAAAAGTACGAGCAGTACTTC. Translated: CASVPSGSKKYEQYF.

This clone was recorded a few times. This chain joins TRBV2 and TRBJ1-3; D ambiguous. The CDR3 has 15 residues. The germline V gene has CDR1 SNHLY and CDR2 FYNNEI. Trimming removed 3 bases from V and 0 bases from J, with 9 bases in between. The CDR3 sequence: CASSDQAFSGNTIYF. The CDR3, as DNA: TGTGCCAGCAGTGACCAGGCGTTCTCTGGAAACACCATATATTTT.

This chain joins TRBV11-3 and TRBJ2-1, with D perhaps TRBD2 (5 bases). V lost 0 bases and J lost 5, with 14 bases in between. CDR1 is SGHNT, CDR2 YENEEA, per germline. CDR3 length: 16 residues. This chain's CDR3 is CASSLDYREPDNEQFF. Here the CDR3 DNA reads TGTGCCAGCAGCTTAGATTACCGGGAACCCGACAATGAGCAGTTCTTC.

The chain has TRBV30 and TRBJ1-4, with D hard to call. Germline V gives CDR1 GTSNPN, CDR2 SVGIG (reference sequence). The CDR3 totals 14 residues. V was cut by 2 bases and J by 10 bases, with 17 bases left in between. The CDR3 is CAWSPLLEAGKLFF. In DNA, the CDR3 is TGTGCCTGGAGTCCCCTATTAGAGGCTGGAAAACTGTTTTTT.

The CDR3 DNA is TGTGCCAGTAGTATAGTACACAGTGAAACCTACGAGCAGTACTTC. It yields the protein CASSIVHSETYEQYF. V usage is TRBV19 and J usage is TRBJ2-7; D not certain. CDR1 is LNHDA and CDR2 is SQIVND in the germline V gene (reference sequence). This CDR3 region has 15 residues. Trimming left V 1 base short and J 2 bases short, with 12 bases between.

In its sample, this clone was seen many times. This chain uses TRBV19 with TRBJ2-1; TRBD2 agrees at 10 bases. There are 15 residues in the CDR3. The germline V gene has CDR1 LNHDA and CDR2 SQIVND (reference sequence). V shed 6 bases, J shed 4 bases, and the junction held 6 bases outside the gene matches. The DNA for the CDR3 is TGTGCCAGTAGAAGAACTAGCGGGGATTACAATGAGCAGTTCTTC. Translating it yields CASRRTSGDYNEQFF.

CDR3 region: CASSLAPSGGSTDTQYF. CDR3 coding DNA: TGTGCCAGCAGCTTAGCCCCTAGCGGGGGGAGCACAGATACGCAGTATTTT. V usage is TRBV11-2 and J usage is TRBJ2-3; 11 nucleotides match TRBD2. The CDR3 has 17 amino acids. Germline V gives CDR1 SGHAT, CDR2 FQNNGV. With V trimmed by 1 base and J by 0 bases, 3 bases remained unmatched.

This clone has a handful of counts. V and J are TRBV29-1 and TRBJ1-1; possible D gene TRBD1, 6 bases. In germline, CDR1 is SQVTM, CDR2 ANQGSEA. V was trimmed by 3 bases and J by 3 bases, leaving 14 bases between them. The CDR3 contains 14 residues. CDR3: CSVDSGVGDTEAFF. The CDR3 DNA is TGCAGCGTTGACTCAGGGGTAGGGGACACTGAAGCTTTCTTT.